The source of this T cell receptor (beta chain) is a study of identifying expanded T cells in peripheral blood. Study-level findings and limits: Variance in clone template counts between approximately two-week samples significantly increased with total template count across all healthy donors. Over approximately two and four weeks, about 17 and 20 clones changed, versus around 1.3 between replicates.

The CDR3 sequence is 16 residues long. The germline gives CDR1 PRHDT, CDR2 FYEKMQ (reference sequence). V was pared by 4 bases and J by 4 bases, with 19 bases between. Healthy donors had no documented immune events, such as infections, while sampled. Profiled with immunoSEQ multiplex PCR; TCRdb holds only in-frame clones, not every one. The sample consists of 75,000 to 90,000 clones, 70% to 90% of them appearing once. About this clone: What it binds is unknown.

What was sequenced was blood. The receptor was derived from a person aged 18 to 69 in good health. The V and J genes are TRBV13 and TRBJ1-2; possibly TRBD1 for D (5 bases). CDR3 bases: TGTGCCAGCAGCTCCGCCACGGTGGGGCAGAGCTATGGCTACACCTTC. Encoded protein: CASSSATVGQSYGYTF.